This entry concerns a single T cell receptor beta chain. The data were taken from a study of blood T cell repertoires in COVID-19. V lost 6 bases to trimming and J lost 1 base; unmatched junction nucleotides: 5. Germline V gene lookup returns CDR1 WSHSY and CDR2 SAAADI. The CDR3 is made up of 14 amino acids. In the original processing: How many nucleated cells were present was estimated from reference gene primer amplification. Data came from immunoSEQ multiplex PCR; TCRdb stores just in-frame clones and leaves some out. D and trimming were read from the DNA, whereas the V and J calls and clone size are those reported in that table. The sample records nearly 15,000 clones, roughly 70% being singletons.

The receptor's source is a man aged 60-69 years with acute or convalescent COVID-19. The V gene is TRBV10-2, the J gene TRBJ1-1; 7 bases align to TRBD1. The sample comprised peripheral blood. CDR3 in DNA: TGCGCCAGCAGCCCCAGGGGGAGGAACACTGAAGCTTTCTTT. Protein: CASSPRGRNTEAFF.